This TCR beta chain was found in a study of T cell responses to AZD1222 COVID-19 vaccine. General study results and limits: Across spike, vaccine-associated CD4 TCRs were found, dominant at 160-218 and 743-854. Of the AZD1222 recipients, only 5 to 7 were seropositive at baseline.

This clone came up once. No antigen is known for it. Method: immunoSEQ multiplex PCR; TCRdb's copy keeps in-frame clones and lacks some. Of roughly 60,000 clones in the sample, roughly 89% were seen once. Trimming removed 6 bases from V and 5 bases from J; junction bases left unmatched: 4. The CDR3 is 13 amino acids. This chain joins TRBV12-3 or TRBV12-4 and TRBJ2-1, with TRBD1 matching over 7 bases. This sequence originates from an adult in good health. The sequences come from peripheral blood, collected on day 0 of AZD1222 vaccination. CDR3: CASRGTEHNEQFF. The DNA of the CDR3 is TGTGCCAGCAGGGGGACAGAACACAATGAGCAGTTCTTC.